Reported below is one TCR beta chain. This entry comes from a study of blood T cell repertoires in COVID-19. Germline V CDR1 and CDR2: MRHNA, SNTAGT. V gave up 6 bases and J gave up 7 bases; unmatched junction bases: 11. CDR3 length: 15 amino acids. Repertoires were generated with immunoSEQ multiplex PCR, while TCRdb's copy carries only in-frame clones and drops some. The data contain 180,000 or so clones, around 83% of them singletons. The rearrangement joins TRBV6-4 to TRBJ1-4, with 7 bases that match TRBD1. This TCR was recovered from a woman aged 55-69 years with acute or convalescent COVID-19. The material sequenced was peripheral blood. CDR3 region: CASSTPTGRSEKLFF. As DNA, the CDR3 is TGTGCCAGCAGCACCCCGACAGGGCGGTCTGAAAAACTGTTTTTT.